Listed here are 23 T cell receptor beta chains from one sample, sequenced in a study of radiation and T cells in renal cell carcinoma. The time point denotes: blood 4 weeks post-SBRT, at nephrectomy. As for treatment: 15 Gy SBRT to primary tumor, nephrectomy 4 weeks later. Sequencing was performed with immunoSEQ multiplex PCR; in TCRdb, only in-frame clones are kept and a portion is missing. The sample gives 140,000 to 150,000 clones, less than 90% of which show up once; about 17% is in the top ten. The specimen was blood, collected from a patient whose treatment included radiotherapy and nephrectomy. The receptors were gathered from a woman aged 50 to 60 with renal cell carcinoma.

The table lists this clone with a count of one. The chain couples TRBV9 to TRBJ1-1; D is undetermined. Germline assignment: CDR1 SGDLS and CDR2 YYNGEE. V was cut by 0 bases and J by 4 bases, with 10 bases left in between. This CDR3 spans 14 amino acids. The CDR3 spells CASSVVTGLTEAFF. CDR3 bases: TGTGCCAGCAGCGTAGTAACGGGCCTCACTGAAGCTTTCTTT.

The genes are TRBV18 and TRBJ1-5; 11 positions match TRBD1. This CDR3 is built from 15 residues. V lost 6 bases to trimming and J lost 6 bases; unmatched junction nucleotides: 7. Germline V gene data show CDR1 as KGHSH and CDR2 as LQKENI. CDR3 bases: TGTGCCAGCTCCCGCGGACAGGGGGCAACTCAGCCCCAGCATTTT. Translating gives CASSRGQGATQPQHF. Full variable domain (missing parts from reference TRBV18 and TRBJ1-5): NAGVMQNPRHLVRRRGQEARLRCSPMKGHSHVYWYRQLPEEGLKFMVYLQKENIIDESGMPKERFSAEFPKEGPSILRIQQVVRGDSAAYFCASSRGQGATQPQHFGDGTRLSIL.

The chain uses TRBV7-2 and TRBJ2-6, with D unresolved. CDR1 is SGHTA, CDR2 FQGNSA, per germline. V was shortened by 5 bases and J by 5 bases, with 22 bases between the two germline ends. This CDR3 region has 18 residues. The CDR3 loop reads CASSNIVRRQSRANVLTF. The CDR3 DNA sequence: TGTGCCAGCAGCAATATTGTGAGACGACAAAGTCGGGCCAACGTCCTGACTTTC.

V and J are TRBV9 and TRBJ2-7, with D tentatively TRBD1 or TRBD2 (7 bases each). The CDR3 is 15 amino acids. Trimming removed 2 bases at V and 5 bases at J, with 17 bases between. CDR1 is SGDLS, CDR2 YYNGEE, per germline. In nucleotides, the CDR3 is TGTGCCAGCAGCGTGCAGGCAGGGGGGGCAGACGAGCAGTACTTC. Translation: CASSVQAGGADEQYF. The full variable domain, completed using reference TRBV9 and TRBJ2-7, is DSGVTQTPKHLITATGQRVTLRCSPRSGDLSVYWYQQSLDQGLQFLIQYYNGEERAKGNILERFSAQQFPDLHSELNLSSLELGDSALYFCASSVQAGGADEQYFGPGTRLTVT.

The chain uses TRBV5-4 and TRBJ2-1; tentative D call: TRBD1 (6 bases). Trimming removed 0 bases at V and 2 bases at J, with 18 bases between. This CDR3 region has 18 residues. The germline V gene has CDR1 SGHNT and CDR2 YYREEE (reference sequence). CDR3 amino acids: CASSLGQGKAIAYNEQFF. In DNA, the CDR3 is TGTGCCAGCAGCTTGGGGCAGGGGAAAGCCATTGCCTACAATGAGCAGTTCTTC.

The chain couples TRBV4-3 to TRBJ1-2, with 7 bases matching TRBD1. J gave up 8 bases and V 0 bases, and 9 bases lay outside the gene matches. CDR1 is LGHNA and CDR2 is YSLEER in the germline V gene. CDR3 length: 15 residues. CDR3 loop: CASSQDTGAARGYTF. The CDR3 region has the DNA TGCGCCAGCAGCCAAGATACAGGGGCGGCGAGGGGCTACACCTTC.

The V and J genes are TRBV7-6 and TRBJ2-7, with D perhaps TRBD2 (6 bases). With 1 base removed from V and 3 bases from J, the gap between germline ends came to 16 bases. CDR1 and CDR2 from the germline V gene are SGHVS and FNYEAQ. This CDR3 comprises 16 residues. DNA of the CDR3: TGTGCCAGCAGCTTAGGTCCCAGCGGGCCGATCTACGAGCAGTACTTC. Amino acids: CASSLGPSGPIYEQYF.

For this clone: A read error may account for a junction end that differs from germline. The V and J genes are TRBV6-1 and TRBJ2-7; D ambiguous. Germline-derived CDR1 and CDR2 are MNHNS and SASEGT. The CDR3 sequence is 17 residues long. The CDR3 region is CASREDRLHPIFYEQYF. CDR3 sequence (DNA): TGTGCCAGCAGGGAAGACCGCCTCCACCCCATTTTCTACGAGCAGTACTTC.

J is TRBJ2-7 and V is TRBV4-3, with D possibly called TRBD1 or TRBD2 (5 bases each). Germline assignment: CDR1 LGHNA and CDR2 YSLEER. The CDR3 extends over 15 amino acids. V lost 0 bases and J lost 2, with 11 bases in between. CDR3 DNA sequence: TGCGCCAGCAGCCAAGAAAGGGGAGAAACCTACGAGCAGTACTTC. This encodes CASSQERGETYEQYF.

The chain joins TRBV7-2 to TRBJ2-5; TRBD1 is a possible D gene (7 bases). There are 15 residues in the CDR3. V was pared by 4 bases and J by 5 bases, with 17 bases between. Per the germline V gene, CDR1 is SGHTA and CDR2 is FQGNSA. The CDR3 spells CASSSGWRGPETQYF. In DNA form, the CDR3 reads TGTGCCAGCAGCTCAGGGTGGAGGGGGCCGGAGACCCAGTACTTC.

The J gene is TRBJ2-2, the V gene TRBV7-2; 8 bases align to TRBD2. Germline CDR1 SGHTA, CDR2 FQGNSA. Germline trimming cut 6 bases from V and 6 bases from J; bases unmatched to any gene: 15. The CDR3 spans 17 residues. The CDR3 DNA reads TGTGCCAGCAGTCCCCAAGGGCCGGGACTAGGGGCCGGGGAGCTGTTTTTT. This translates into CASSPQGPGLGAGELFF.

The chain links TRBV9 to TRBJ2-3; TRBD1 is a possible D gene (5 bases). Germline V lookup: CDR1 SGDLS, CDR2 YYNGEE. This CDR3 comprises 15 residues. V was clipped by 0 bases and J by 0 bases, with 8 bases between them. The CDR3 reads CASSVVKGSTDTQYF. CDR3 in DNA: TGTGCCAGCAGCGTAGTTAAGGGGAGCACAGATACGCAGTATTTT.

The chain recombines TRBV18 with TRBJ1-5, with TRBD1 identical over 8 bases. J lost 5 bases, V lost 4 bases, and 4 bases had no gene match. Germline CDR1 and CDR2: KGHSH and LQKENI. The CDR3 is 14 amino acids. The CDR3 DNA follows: TGTGCCAGCTCACGGGGGACAGGCGATCAGCCCCAGCATTTT. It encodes CASSRGTGDQPQHF.

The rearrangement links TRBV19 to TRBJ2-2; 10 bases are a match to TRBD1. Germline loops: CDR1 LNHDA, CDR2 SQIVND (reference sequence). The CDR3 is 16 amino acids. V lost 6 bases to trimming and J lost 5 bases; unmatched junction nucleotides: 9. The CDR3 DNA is TGTGCCAGTAGGAAAGGACGGGGACAGGGGACCGGGGAGCTGTTTTTT. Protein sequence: CASRKGRGQGTGELFF.

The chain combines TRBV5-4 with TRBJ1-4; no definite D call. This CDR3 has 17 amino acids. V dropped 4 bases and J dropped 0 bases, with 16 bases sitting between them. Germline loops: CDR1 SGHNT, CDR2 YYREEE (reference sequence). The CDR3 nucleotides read TGTGCCAGCAGCCATTTCTCCGGGTTTACAACTAATGAAAAACTGTTTTTT. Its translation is CASSHFSGFTTNEKLFF.

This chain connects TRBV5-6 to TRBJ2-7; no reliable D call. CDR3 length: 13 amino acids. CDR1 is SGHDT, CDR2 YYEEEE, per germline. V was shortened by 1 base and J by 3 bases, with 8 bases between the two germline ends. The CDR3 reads CASSLPHSYEQYF. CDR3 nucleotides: TGTGCCAGCAGCTTGCCACACAGCTACGAGCAGTACTTC.

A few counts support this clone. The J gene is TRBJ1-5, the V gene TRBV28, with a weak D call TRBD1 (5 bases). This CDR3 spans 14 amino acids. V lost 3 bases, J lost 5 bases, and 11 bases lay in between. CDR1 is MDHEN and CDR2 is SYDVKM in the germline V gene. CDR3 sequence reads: CASSLGQGDQPQHF. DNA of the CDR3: TGTGCCAGCAGTTTGGGGCAGGGTGATCAGCCCCAGCATTTT. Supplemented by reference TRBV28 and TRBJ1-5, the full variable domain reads DVKVTQSSRYLVKRTGEKVFLECVQDMDHENMFWYRQDPGLGLRLIYFSYDVKMKEKGDIPEGYSVSREKKERFSLILESASTNQTSMYLCASSLGQGDQPQHFGDGTRLSIL.

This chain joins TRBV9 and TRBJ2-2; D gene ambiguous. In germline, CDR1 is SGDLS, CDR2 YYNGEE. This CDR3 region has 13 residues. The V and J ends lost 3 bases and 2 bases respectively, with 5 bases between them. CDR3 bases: TGTGCCAGCAGCGGGGATAACACCGGGGAGCTGTTTTTT. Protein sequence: CASSGDNTGELFF. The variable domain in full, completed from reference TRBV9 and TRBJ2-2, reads DSGVTQTPKHLITATGQRVTLRCSPRSGDLSVYWYQQSLDQGLQFLIQYYNGEERAKGNILERFSAQQFPDLHSELNLSSLELGDSALYFCASSGDNTGELFFGEGSRLTVL.

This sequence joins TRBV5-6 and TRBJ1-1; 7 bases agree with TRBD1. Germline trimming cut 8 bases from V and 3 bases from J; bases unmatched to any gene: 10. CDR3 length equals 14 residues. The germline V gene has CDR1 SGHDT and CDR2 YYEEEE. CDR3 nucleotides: TGTGCCAGTATCTACAGGGGAGGGGACACTGAAGCTTTCTTT. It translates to CASIYRGGDTEAFF.

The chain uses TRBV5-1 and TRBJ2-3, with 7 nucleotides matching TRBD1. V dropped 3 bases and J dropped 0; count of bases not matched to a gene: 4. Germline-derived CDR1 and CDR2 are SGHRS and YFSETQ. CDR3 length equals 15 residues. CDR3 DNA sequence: TGCGCCAGCAGCTCGGACAGGCCTAGCACAGATACGCAGTATTTT. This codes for CASSSDRPSTDTQYF.

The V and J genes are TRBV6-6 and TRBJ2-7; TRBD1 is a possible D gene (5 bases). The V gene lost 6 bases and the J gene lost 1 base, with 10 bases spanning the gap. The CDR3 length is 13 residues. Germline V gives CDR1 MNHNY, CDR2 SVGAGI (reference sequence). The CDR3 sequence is CASSLGPSYEQYF. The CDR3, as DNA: TGTGCCAGCAGCCTGGGGCCTTCCTACGAGCAGTACTTC.

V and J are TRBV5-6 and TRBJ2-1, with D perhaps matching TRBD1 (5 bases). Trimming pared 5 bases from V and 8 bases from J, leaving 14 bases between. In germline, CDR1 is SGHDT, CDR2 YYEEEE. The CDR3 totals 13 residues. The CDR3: CASSGVGAHEQFF. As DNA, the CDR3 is TGTGCCAGCAGTGGGGTTGGGGCCCATGAGCAGTTCTTC.

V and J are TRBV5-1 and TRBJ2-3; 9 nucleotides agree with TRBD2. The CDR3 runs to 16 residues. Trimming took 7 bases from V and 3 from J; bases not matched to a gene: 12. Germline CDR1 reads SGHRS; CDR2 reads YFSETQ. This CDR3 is CASQQGLADETDTQYF. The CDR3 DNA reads TGCGCCAGCCAACAGGGACTAGCCGACGAGACAGATACGCAGTATTTT.